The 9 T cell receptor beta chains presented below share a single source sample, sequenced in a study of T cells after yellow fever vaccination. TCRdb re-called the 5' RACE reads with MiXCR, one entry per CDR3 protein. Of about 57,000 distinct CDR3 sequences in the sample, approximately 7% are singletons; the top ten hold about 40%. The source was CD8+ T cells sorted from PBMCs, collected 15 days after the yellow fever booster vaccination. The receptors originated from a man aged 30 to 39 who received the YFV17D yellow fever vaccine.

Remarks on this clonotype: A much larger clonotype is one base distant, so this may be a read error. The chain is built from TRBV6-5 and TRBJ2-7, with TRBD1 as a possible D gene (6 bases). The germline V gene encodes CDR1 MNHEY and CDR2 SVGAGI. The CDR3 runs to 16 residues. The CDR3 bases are TGTACCAGCAGTTACCCCCCTACAGGACAGAGCTACGAGCAGTACTTC. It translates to CTSSYPPTGQSYEQYF.

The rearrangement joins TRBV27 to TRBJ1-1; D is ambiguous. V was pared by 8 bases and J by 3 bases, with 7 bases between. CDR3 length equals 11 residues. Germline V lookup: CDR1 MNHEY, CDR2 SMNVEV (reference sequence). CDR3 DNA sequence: TGTGCCAGCGCCACGTACACTGAAGCTTTCTTT. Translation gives CASATYTEAFF.

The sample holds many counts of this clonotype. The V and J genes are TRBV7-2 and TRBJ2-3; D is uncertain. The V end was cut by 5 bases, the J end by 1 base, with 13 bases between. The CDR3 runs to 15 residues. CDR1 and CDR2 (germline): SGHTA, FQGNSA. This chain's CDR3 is CASSPGWGGTDTQYF. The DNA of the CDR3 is TGTGCCAGCAGCCCAGGTTGGGGTGGCACAGATACGCAGTATTTT.

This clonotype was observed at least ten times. CDR3 coding DNA: TGTGCCAGCAGTTTCAACGCCGGACAGGGGGCACAAGAGACCCAGTACTTC. This codes for CASSFNAGQGAQETQYF. The rearrangement joins TRBV12-3 or TRBV12-4 to TRBJ2-5; 11 positions agree with TRBD1. J lost 2 bases, V lost 3 bases, and 8 bases had no gene match. The length of the CDR3 is 17 residues.

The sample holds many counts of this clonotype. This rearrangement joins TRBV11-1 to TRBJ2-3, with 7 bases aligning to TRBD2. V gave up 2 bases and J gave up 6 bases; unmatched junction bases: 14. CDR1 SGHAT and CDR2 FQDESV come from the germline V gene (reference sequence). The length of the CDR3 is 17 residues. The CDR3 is CASSLNELLSGTDTQYF. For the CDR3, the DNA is TGTGCCAGCAGCTTAAACGAGCTACTGAGCGGGACCGATACGCAGTATTTT. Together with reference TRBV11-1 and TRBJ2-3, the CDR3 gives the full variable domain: EAEVAQSPRYKITEKSQAVAFWCDPISGHATLYWYRQILGQGPELLVQFQDESVVDDSQLPKDRFSAERLKGVDSTLKIQPAELGDSAMYLCASSLNELLSGTDTQYFGPGTRLTVL.

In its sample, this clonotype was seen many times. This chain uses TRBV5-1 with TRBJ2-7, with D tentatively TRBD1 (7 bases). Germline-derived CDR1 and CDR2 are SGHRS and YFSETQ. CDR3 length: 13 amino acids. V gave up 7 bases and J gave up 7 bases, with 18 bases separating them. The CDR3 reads CASHETGTGEQYF. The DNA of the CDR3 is TGCGCCAGCCATGAGACAGGGACTGGTGAGCAGTACTTC.

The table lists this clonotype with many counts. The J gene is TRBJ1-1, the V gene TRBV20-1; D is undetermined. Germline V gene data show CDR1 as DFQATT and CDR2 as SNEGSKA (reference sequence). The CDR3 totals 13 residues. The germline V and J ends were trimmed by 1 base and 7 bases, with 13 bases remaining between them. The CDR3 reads CSARGRGVYEAFF. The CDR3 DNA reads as TGCAGTGCTAGAGGTCGCGGAGTTTATGAAGCTTTCTTT.

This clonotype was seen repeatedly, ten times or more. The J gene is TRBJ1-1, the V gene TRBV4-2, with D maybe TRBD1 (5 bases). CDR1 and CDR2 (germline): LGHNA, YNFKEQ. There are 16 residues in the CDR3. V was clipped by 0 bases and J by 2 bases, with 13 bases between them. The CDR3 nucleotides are TGTGCCAGCAGCCAAGACGGCACAGGATTAAACACTGAAGCTTTCTTT. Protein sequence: CASSQDGTGLNTEAFF.

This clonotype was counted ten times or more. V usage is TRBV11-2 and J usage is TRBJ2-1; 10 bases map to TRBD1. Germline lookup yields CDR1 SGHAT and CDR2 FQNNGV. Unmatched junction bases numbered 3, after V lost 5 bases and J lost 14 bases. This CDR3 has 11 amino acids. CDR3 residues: CASSPGTGEFF. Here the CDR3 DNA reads TGTGCCAGCAGCCCCGGGACAGGGGAGTTCTTC.